These 6 T cell receptor beta chains came from one sample sequenced in a study of cytomegalovirus exposure and HLA in healthy donors. The PCR employed 60 Vbeta primers together with 13 Jbeta primers. Sequenced by immunoSEQ multiplex PCR; TCRdb stores in-frame clones only, minus some. The sample holds 150,000 or so clones, about 64% seen once. The sequenced sample was PBMCs. Receptors were obtained from a woman aged 25 to 45 in good health and CMV-seropositive.

The rearrangement uses TRBV7-2 and TRBJ2-7; D is possibly TRBD2 (5 bases). The V gene's germline CDR1 is SGHTA and CDR2 FQGNSA. The CDR3 spans 13 residues. Between the trimmed V and J ends, which lost 4 bases and 0 bases, there was a span of 7 bases. The CDR3 bases are TGTGCCAGCAGCTCTAGCAGCTCCTACGAGCAGTACTTC. Translated: CASSSSSSYEQYF. Complete variable domain (other parts from reference TRBV7-2 and TRBJ2-7): GAGVSQSPSNKVTEKGKDVELRCDPISGHTALYWYRQSLGQGLEFLIYFQGNSAPDKSGLPSDRFSAERTGGSVSTLTIQRTQQEDSAVYLCASSSSSSYEQYFGPGTRLTVT.

The chain couples TRBV7-2 to TRBJ1-2; D is perhaps TRBD1 (6 bases). The CDR3 is 15 residues long. Looked up from germline, CDR1 is SGHTA and CDR2 is FQGNSA. V was pared by 3 bases and J by 2 bases, with 13 bases between. This CDR3 reads CASSLEPGVNYGYTF. CDR3 sequence (DNA): TGTGCCAGCAGCTTGGAGCCAGGGGTGAACTATGGCTACACCTTC.

The chain couples TRBV9 to TRBJ1-1; D gene uncertain. In germline, CDR1 is SGDLS, CDR2 YYNGEE. V lost 4 bases and J 0 bases, leaving 13 bases between the germline ends. The CDR3 spans 15 residues. The CDR3 here is CASSSEGGMNTEAFF. DNA for the CDR3: TGTGCCAGCAGCTCTGAAGGCGGCATGAACACTGAAGCTTTCTTT.

This clone has just a few counts. Since the CDR3 does not end with the conserved phenylalanine or tryptophan, this likely comes from a read error. It is unclear where the CDR3 begins or ends on the DNA, so no DNA is shown, and the CDR3 is as TCRdb lists it. The chain recombines TRBV21-1 with TRBJ1-5. TRBV21-1 is noted as a pseudogene. Inclusive of both ends, the CDR3 amounts to 9 amino acids. The CDR3: CARGPNRTP.

The table lists this clone with a few counts. The chain couples TRBV19 to TRBJ1-5; 7 positions match TRBD1. Losses at the gene ends were 7 bases for V and 2 bases for J; bases not matched to a gene: 14. The CDR3 extends over 17 amino acids. CDR1 and CDR2 from the germline V gene are LNHDA and SQIVND (reference sequence). The CDR3 protein is CASNEAGGRIGNQPQHF. The CDR3 DNA follows: TGTGCCAGTAATGAGGCAGGGGGAAGGATTGGCAATCAGCCCCAGCATTTT. Based on the CDR3 plus reference TRBV19 and TRBJ1-5, the full variable domain is DGGITQSPKYLFRKEGQNVTLSCEQNLNHDAMYWYRQDPGQGLRLIYYSQIVNDFQKGDIAEGYSVSREKKESFPLTVTSAQKNPTAFYLCASNEAGGRIGNQPQHFGDGTRLSIL.

The rearrangement links TRBV9 to TRBJ2-2, with TRBD1 matching over 8 bases. This CDR3 comprises 13 residues. Looked up from germline, CDR1 is SGDLS and CDR2 is YYNGEE. V trimming: 4 bases; J trimming: 8 bases; junction bases outside the gene matches: 4. CDR3 region: CASSPGDRGELFF. CDR3 nucleotides: TGTGCCAGCAGCCCGGGGGACAGGGGGGAGCTGTTTTTT.